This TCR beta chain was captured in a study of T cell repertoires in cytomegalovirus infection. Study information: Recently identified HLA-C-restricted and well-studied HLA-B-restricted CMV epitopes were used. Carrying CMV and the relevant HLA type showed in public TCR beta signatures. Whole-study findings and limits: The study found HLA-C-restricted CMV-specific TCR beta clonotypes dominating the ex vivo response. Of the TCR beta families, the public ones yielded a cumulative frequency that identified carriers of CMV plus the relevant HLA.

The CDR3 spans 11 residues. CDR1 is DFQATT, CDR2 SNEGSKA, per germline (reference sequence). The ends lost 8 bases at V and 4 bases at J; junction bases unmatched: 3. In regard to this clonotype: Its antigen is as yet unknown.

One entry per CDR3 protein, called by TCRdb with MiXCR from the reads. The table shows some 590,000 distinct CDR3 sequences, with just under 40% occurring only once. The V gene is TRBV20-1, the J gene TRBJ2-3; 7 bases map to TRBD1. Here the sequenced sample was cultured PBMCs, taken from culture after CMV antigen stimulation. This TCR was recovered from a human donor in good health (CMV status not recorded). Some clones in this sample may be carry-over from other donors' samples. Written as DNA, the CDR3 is TGCAGTACAGGGGAACCAGATACGCAGTATTTT. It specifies CSTGEPDTQYF.